One and the same sample provided the 29 T cell receptor beta chains below, sequenced in a study of cytomegalovirus exposure and HLA in healthy donors. The primer mix had 60 Vbeta and 13 Jbeta primers. Libraries were prepared by immunoSEQ multiplex PCR; TCRdb keeps only in-frame clonotypes and omits some of them. The sample contains 100,000 to 150,000 clones, roughly 74% of which appear only once. Specimen: PBMCs. The receptor set was obtained from a woman aged 50 to 60 in good health and CMV-seropositive.

The V call is TRBV6-5, the J call TRBJ1-5, with TRBD1 as a possible D gene (6 bases). Germline CDR1 and CDR2: MNHEY and SVGAGI. The CDR3 contains 13 residues. V was pared by 6 bases and J by 10 bases, with 16 bases between. The CDR3, as DNA: TGTGCCAGCAGATCTGACAGGAGGTCTCCCCAGCATTTT. This sequence encodes CASRSDRRSPQHF.

This clone has only a few counts. This chain's CDR3 is CASSQDEGIRTQYF. CDR3 DNA sequence: TGCGCCAGCAGCCAAGATGAGGGAATCAGGACGCAGTATTTT. The chain employs TRBV4-3 and TRBJ2-3; possible D gene TRBD2, 5 bases. Germline CDR1 is LGHNA and CDR2 is YSLEER. This CDR3 region has 14 residues. The V and J ends lost 0 bases and 9 bases respectively, with 13 bases between them.

The CDR3 spells CASRGARAGGYEQYF. CDR3 nucleotide sequence: TGTGCCAGCAGGGGCGCCCGAGCGGGGGGCTACGAGCAGTACTTC. The rearrangement uses TRBV6-5 and TRBJ2-7; 9 nucleotides align to TRBD2. The CDR3 spans 15 residues. The germline gives CDR1 MNHEY, CDR2 SVGAGI. J was trimmed by 3 bases and V by 6 bases; bases with no gene match: 9.

J is TRBJ1-5 and V is TRBV7-8; 7 bases match TRBD1. The germline CDR1 and CDR2 sequences are SGHVS and FQNEAQ. V lost 4 bases and J lost 1; bases outside the gene matches: 7. The CDR3 consists of 16 residues. CDR3 DNA: TGTGCCAGCAGCTCGACAGGGACTTGGAGCAATCAGCCCCAGCATTTT. It is translated as CASSSTGTWSNQPQHF.

J is TRBJ2-5 and V is TRBV7-2; TRBD1 is a possible D gene (5 bases). CDR1 SGHTA and CDR2 FQGNSA come from the germline V gene. The CDR3 covers 14 residues. The V end was cut by 5 bases, the J end by 1 base, with 11 bases between. CDR3 bases: TGTGCCAGCAGCCAAAGACAGCCCCAAGAGACCCAGTACTTC. It encodes CASSQRQPQETQYF.

This chain links TRBV6-5 with TRBJ1-1; maybe TRBD1 (5 bases). Germline V CDR1 and CDR2: MNHEY, SVGAGI. There are 15 residues in the CDR3. V shed 0 bases and J shed 6 bases, with 14 bases lying between them. In DNA form, the CDR3 reads TGTGCCAGCAGTTACTCTCTTCAGGGAGGGCCTGAAGCTTTCTTT. Translated: CASSYSLQGGPEAFF.

The V gene is TRBV27, the J gene TRBJ2-7, with TRBD2 matching over 9 bases. Unmatched junction bases numbered 8, after V lost 3 bases and J lost 2 bases. The CDR3 covers 16 residues. Germline values: CDR1 MNHEY, CDR2 SMNVEV (reference sequence). In DNA form, the CDR3 reads TGTGCCAGCAGTTTGGTACTTGGCGGGGGGGCCTACGAGCAGTACTTC. Translated: CASSLVLGGGAYEQYF.

The chain couples TRBV11-1 to TRBJ2-3; D gene unclear. Germline lookup yields CDR1 SGHAT and CDR2 FQDESV (reference sequence). The CDR3 runs 13 residues. V was trimmed by 4 bases and J by 3 bases, leaving 8 bases between them. CDR3 residues: CASSSTPTDTQYF. The CDR3 coding sequence is TGTGCCAGCAGCTCTACCCCGACAGATACGCAGTATTTT. The full variable domain, completed using reference TRBV11-1 and TRBJ2-3, is EAEVAQSPRYKITEKSQAVAFWCDPISGHATLYWYRQILGQGPELLVQFQDESVVDDSQLPKDRFSAERLKGVDSTLKIQPAELGDSAMYLCASSSTPTDTQYFGPGTRLTVL.

This chain connects TRBV5-4 to TRBJ2-3, with 8 bases identical to TRBD2. Germline CDR1 and CDR2: SGHNT and YYREEE (reference sequence). The V segment lost 1 base and the J segment 3 bases; nucleotides outside the gene matches: 4. CDR3 length: 15 amino acids. The CDR3: CASSLWGTSTDTQYF. The CDR3 DNA is TGTGCCAGCAGCTTGTGGGGGACTAGTACAGATACGCAGTATTTT.

As to this clone: Within the sample, other DNA sequences also encode this same CDR3. The chain carries TRBV13 and TRBJ2-5; tentatively, D is TRBD1 (5 bases). V lost 8 bases and J lost 11, with 18 bases in between. The CDR3 extends over 12 amino acids. From germline, CDR1 is PRHDT and CDR2 FYEKMQ (reference sequence). The CDR3 sequence is CASGHYKESQYF. The CDR3 region has the DNA TGTGCCAGCGGACACTATAAAGAGTCTCAGTACTTC.

There are many counts of this clone. The rearrangement uses TRBV6-6 and TRBJ2-7; D uncertain. The CDR3 is 13 amino acids. Per germline, CDR1 MNHNY and CDR2 SVGAGI (reference sequence). V lost 2 bases, J lost 6 bases, and 11 bases lay in between. The CDR3 sequence is CASSYRRPGEQYF. The CDR3 region has the DNA TGTGCCAGCAGTTACCGACGGCCGGGCGAGCAGTACTTC.

The gene calls are TRBV7-2 and TRBJ2-1; D gene ambiguous. The ends were cut back, 5 bases at V and 3 bases at J, with 5 bases in the middle. Germline-derived CDR1 and CDR2 are SGHTA and FQGNSA. There are 12 residues in the CDR3. The CDR3 sequence: CASSPRYNEQFF. In DNA form, the CDR3 reads TGTGCCAGCAGCCCCCGCTACAATGAGCAGTTCTTC.

V gene TRBV27 combines with J gene TRBJ1-5; D is unresolved. The germline CDR1 and CDR2 sequences are MNHEY and SMNVEV (reference sequence). CDR3 length: 17 amino acids. Trimming shortened V by 8 bases and J by 0 bases, and 20 bases separated the two germline ends. The CDR3 is CASGLPSAYYSNQPQHF. Here the CDR3 DNA reads TGTGCCAGCGGGCTCCCTTCGGCATATTATAGCAATCAGCCCCAGCATTTT.

Only a few counts were recorded for this clone. The chain uses TRBV10-3 and TRBJ1-5; the D gene is possibly TRBD1 (6 bases). The V end lost 4 bases, the J end lost 0 bases, and 10 bases lay between the germline ends. This CDR3 contains 15 residues. Germline-derived CDR1 and CDR2 are ENHRY and SYGVKD. The CDR3 loop reads CAISGTADSNQPQHF. The CDR3 coding sequence is TGTGCCATCAGTGGGACAGCCGATAGCAATCAGCCCCAGCATTTT.

The rearrangement links TRBV4-1 to TRBJ2-2; a possible D gene is TRBD1 (6 bases). V lost 8 bases and J 0 bases, leaving 13 bases between the germline ends. The CDR3 consists of 15 residues. The V gene's germline CDR1 is MGHRA and CDR2 YSYEKL. CDR3 in amino acids: CASALGHSNTGELFF. The DNA for the CDR3 is TGCGCCAGCGCATTGGGACATTCGAACACCGGGGAGCTGTTTTTT.

The chain recombines TRBV7-9 with TRBJ2-7; weak D call: TRBD1 (5 bases). The CDR3 has 12 residues. Per the germline V gene, CDR1 is SEHNR and CDR2 is FQNEAQ (reference sequence). The V end was cut by 0 bases, the J end by 7 bases, with 7 bases between. The CDR3: CASSLAGPEQYF. As DNA, the CDR3 is TGTGCCAGCAGCTTAGCGGGGCCGGAGCAGTACTTC.

The chain combines TRBV7-2 with TRBJ2-7, with TRBD2 matching over 9 bases. CDR1 SGHTA and CDR2 FQGNSA come from the germline V gene. This CDR3 comprises 13 residues. V shed 6 bases and J 6 bases; nucleotides not matched to a gene: 6. CDR3: CASRLGGGAEQYF. The CDR3 DNA reads as TGTGCCAGCAGGCTCGGCGGGGGGGCCGAGCAGTACTTC.

The V gene is TRBV27, the J gene TRBJ1-2; possible D gene TRBD1, 5 bases. V was trimmed by 5 bases and J by 1 base, leaving 14 bases between them. This CDR3 is 15 amino acids long. CDR1 is MNHEY and CDR2 is SMNVEV in the germline V gene (reference sequence). CDR3: CASSPRQPINYGYTF. Here the CDR3 DNA reads TGTGCCAGCAGTCCCCGACAGCCTATTAACTATGGCTACACCTTC.

This chain connects TRBV10-3 to TRBJ2-3; 10 bases are shared with TRBD2. Unmatched junction bases numbered 7, after V lost 0 bases and J lost 1 base. This CDR3 contains 18 residues. Germline V lookup: CDR1 ENHRY, CDR2 SYGVKD. The CDR3 coding sequence is TGTGCCATCAGTGAGTCCAGCGGGGGGGCAGGTGGCACAGATACGCAGTATTTT. This codes for CAISESSGGAGGTDTQYF.

The genes are TRBV29-1 and TRBJ1-2; 7 positions match TRBD1. V lost 7 bases, J lost 7 bases, and 15 bases stayed unmatched. The CDR3 spans 14 residues. In germline, CDR1 is SQVTM, CDR2 ANQGSEA. CDR3 coding DNA: TGCAGCGCCGAAGCCACAGGGGCAGGTAGTGGCTACACCTTC. Translation: CSAEATGAGSGYTF.

The chain couples TRBV7-6 to TRBJ2-3; 10 positions agree with TRBD2. The CDR3 contains 17 residues. Unmatched junction bases numbered 12, after V lost 1 base and J lost 8 bases. Germline V gives CDR1 SGHVS, CDR2 FNYEAQ. The CDR3 nucleotides are TGTGCCAGCAGCTTAGAGTACTCGGGACTAGCGTATACTACGCAGTATTTT. Its protein is CASSLEYSGLAYTTQYF.

With regard to this clone: The same CDR3 can be traced to other DNA sequences in this sample. The CDR3 reads CASSPDRGGYNEQFF. Here the CDR3 DNA reads TGCGCCAGCAGCCCCGACAGGGGTGGGTACAATGAGCAGTTCTTC. The chain recombines TRBV4-3 with TRBJ2-1, with 8 bases aligning to TRBD1. The germline V gene has CDR1 LGHNA and CDR2 YSLEER. The CDR3 sequence is 15 residues long. J was trimmed by 4 bases and V by 4 bases; bases with no gene match: 6.

This clone was seen at least ten times. V is TRBV15 and J is TRBJ1-1, with 8 bases fitting TRBD1. V shed 3 bases, J shed 6 bases, and the junction held 3 bases outside the gene matches. The CDR3 is 13 residues long. From germline, CDR1 is LNHNV and CDR2 YYDKDF (reference sequence). CDR3 nucleotides: TGTGCCACCAGCAGTGGCAGGGGGCCTGAAGCTTTCTTT. The encoded protein is CATSSGRGPEAFF.

The chain employs TRBV7-9 and TRBJ1-5; weak D call: TRBD1 (6 bases). Trimming left V 4 bases short and J 0 bases short, with 10 bases between. The CDR3 covers 15 residues. Germline-derived CDR1 and CDR2 are SEHNR and FQNEAQ (reference sequence). The CDR3 nucleotides are TGTGCCAGCAGCTCTACAGGGACTAGCAATCAGCCCCAGCATTTT. Translating gives CASSSTGTSNQPQHF.

This clone was seen a handful of times. The chain combines TRBV2 with TRBJ1-5; 7 bases agree with TRBD1. Germline V CDR1 and CDR2: SNHLY, FYNNEI. CDR3 length: 15 amino acids. V was pared by 10 bases and J by 2 bases, with 11 bases of the junction left unmatched. CDR3 sequence (DNA): TGTGCCACCTCACTAGACAGGGTAGGCAATCAGCCCCAGCATTTT. It codes for CATSLDRVGNQPQHF.

The chain uses TRBV19 and TRBJ1-2; the match to TRBD1 covers 10 bases. Germline CDR1 is LNHDA and CDR2 is SQIVND (reference sequence). The J segment lost 5 bases and the V segment lost 7 bases, leaving 7 bases of the junction unmatched. The CDR3 loop spans 14 amino acids. The CDR3 DNA reads as TGTGCCAGTACGGGACAGGGGATGAGGTATGGCTACACCTTC. Its translation: CASTGQGMRYGYTF.

In its sample, this clone was seen once. The chain combines TRBV18 with TRBJ1-1; D is ambiguous. Trimming stripped 3 bases from V and 2 bases from J, with 13 bases between. CDR1 is KGHSH, CDR2 LQKENI, per germline. The CDR3 is 15 residues long. As DNA, the CDR3 is TGTGCCAGCTCACCCCCGTTCATGAGAAACACTGAAGCTTTCTTT. Translating it yields CASSPPFMRNTEAFF.

This chain connects TRBV5-4 to TRBJ2-1, with 9 positions matching TRBD2. The length of the CDR3 is 17 residues. V dropped 0 bases and J dropped 7; count of bases not matched to a gene: 11. Per the germline V gene, CDR1 is SGHNT and CDR2 is YYREEE (reference sequence). As DNA, the CDR3 is TGTGCCAGCAGCTTGGGCCTCGGGCGGGGGGGGAGAAATGAGCAGTTCTTC. It specifies CASSLGLGRGGRNEQFF.

The chain combines TRBV18 with TRBJ1-5; 9 bases agree with TRBD1. CDR3 size: 14 residues. Germline V gene data show CDR1 as KGHSH and CDR2 as LQKENI. Trimming took 8 bases from V and 0 from J; bases not matched to a gene: 2. CDR3 amino acids: CASPTGGSNQPQHF. The CDR3 nucleotides are TGTGCCAGCCCGACAGGGGGTAGCAATCAGCCCCAGCATTTT.